Following are 18 T cell receptor beta chains from one sample sequenced in a study of cytomegalovirus exposure and HLA in healthy donors. Clones were read by immunoSEQ multiplex PCR, and TCRdb kept only the in-frame ones, dropping some. The data hold tens of thousands of clones, with 85% to 95% observed a single time. The sequencing sample was made of PBMCs. The receptors here all came from a man younger than 35 in good health and CMV-seropositive.

The V call is TRBV9, the J call TRBJ2-7; D possibly corresponds to TRBD2 (6 bases). V dropped 4 bases and J dropped 7 bases, with 18 bases sitting between them. The CDR3 is made up of 14 amino acids. From germline, CDR1 is SGDLS and CDR2 YYNGEE. The CDR3 here is CASSPRDGGREQYF. The CDR3 bases are TGTGCCAGCAGCCCCCGGGACGGGGGACGGGAGCAGTACTTC.

This clone occurred once. This rearrangement joins TRBV11-3 to TRBJ2-6, with D possibly TRBD1 on 7 matching bases. The CDR3 has 18 amino acids. V was shortened by 8 bases and J by 1 base, with 21 bases between the two germline ends. The germline V gene has CDR1 SGHNT and CDR2 YENEEA. The CDR3 DNA follows: TGTGCCAGCGCCGCAGGGGGGCGGAGGGTGTCTGGGGCCAACGTCCTGACTTTC. The encoded protein is CASAAGGRRVSGANVLTF.

This clone was seen only a few times. The chain carries TRBV9 and TRBJ1-1; 9 bases fit TRBD1. Germline CDR1 SGDLS, CDR2 YYNGEE. V lost 2 bases and J lost 6; bases outside the gene matches: 5. This CDR3 has 14 residues. CDR3 in DNA: TGTGCCAGCAGCGTGGGACAGGGTAATCCTGAAGCTTTCTTT. The encoded protein is CASSVGQGNPEAFF.

V gene TRBV2 combines with J gene TRBJ2-5; D is perhaps TRBD2 (6 bases). Germline values: CDR1 SNHLY, CDR2 FYNNEI. The CDR3 consists of 17 residues. Trimming left V 5 bases short and J 2 bases short, with 21 bases between. CDR3 residues: CASSRAGQGPPQETQYF. CDR3 nucleotides: TGTGCCAGCAGTCGGGCGGGGCAGGGCCCCCCTCAAGAGACCCAGTACTTC.

The rearrangement uses TRBV2 and TRBJ2-7, with 11 bases matching TRBD2. V dropped 7 bases and J dropped 3; count of bases not matched to a gene: 5. CDR3 length: 14 amino acids. CDR1 is SNHLY, CDR2 FYNNEI, per germline. CDR3 coding DNA: TGTGCCAGCACCGCTAGCGGGGGGAACTACGAGCAGTACTTC. It encodes CASTASGGNYEQYF.

This chain links TRBV27 with TRBJ2-7; 8 bases are shared with TRBD2. The CDR3 consists of 14 residues. Germline loops: CDR1 MNHEY, CDR2 SMNVEV (reference sequence). J was trimmed by 0 bases and V by 6 bases; bases with no gene match: 4. This chain's CDR3 is CASSPSGSSYEQYF. CDR3 sequence (DNA): TGTGCCAGCAGCCCCAGCGGGAGCTCCTACGAGCAGTACTTC.

The rearrangement links TRBV4-1 to TRBJ2-1; the match to TRBD1 covers 8 bases. Germline V CDR1 and CDR2: MGHRA, YSYEKL. V dropped 6 bases and J dropped 9; count of bases not matched to a gene: 13. The CDR3 covers 15 residues. CDR3 protein: CASSPPTGVISEQFF. The CDR3 nucleotides read TGCGCCAGCAGTCCTCCGACAGGGGTGATAAGTGAGCAGTTCTTC.

CDR3 sequence reads: CASSFLRLAENTGELFF. CDR3 coding DNA: TGTGCCAGCAGTTTCCTCAGACTAGCGGAAAACACCGGGGAGCTGTTTTTT. The V gene is TRBV28, the J gene TRBJ2-2; TRBD2 aligns across 9 bases. The CDR3 has 17 residues. V lost 3 bases, J lost 2 bases, and 7 bases stayed unmatched. The germline V gene has CDR1 MDHEN and CDR2 SYDVKM. The complete variable domain, with remaining parts taken from reference TRBV28 and TRBJ2-2, reads DVKVTQSSRYLVKRTGEKVFLECVQDMDHENMFWYRQDPGLGLRLIYFSYDVKMKEKGDIPEGYSVSREKKERFSLILESASTNQTSMYLCASSFLRLAENTGELFFGEGSRLTVL.

This chain connects TRBV19 to TRBJ2-3; 8 bases line up with TRBD2. J was trimmed by 1 base and V by 7 bases; bases with no gene match: 7. There are 15 residues in the CDR3. Germline assignment: CDR1 LNHDA and CDR2 SQIVND (reference sequence). CDR3 sequence (DNA): TGTGCCAGTACCATCGGGGGGGGGCGCACAGATACGCAGTATTTT. This translates into CASTIGGGRTDTQYF.

The chain joins TRBV9 to TRBJ2-1, with 10 positions matching TRBD2. This CDR3 is built from 18 residues. V shed 0 bases and J 8 bases; nucleotides not matched to a gene: 14. Germline V CDR1 and CDR2: SGDLS, YYNGEE. The CDR3 DNA is TGTGCCAGCAGCGTAGTCCCTCAAGCGGGAGGGCCTAGCGATGAGCAGTTCTTC. This encodes CASSVVPQAGGPSDEQFF.

The V call is TRBV7-8, the J call TRBJ1-5; 7 bases align to TRBD1. CDR1 and CDR2 (germline): SGHVS, FQNEAQ. The J segment lost 4 bases and the V segment lost 2 bases, leaving 5 bases of the junction unmatched. This CDR3 contains 15 residues. The CDR3 coding sequence is TGTGCCAGCAGCTTAAGGGACAGACATAATCAGCCCCAGCATTTT. Its protein product is CASSLRDRHNQPQHF.

The rearrangement uses TRBV18 and TRBJ2-2; 7 positions match TRBD2. Trimming cost V 3 bases and J 3 bases; bases outside gene matches: 7. The CDR3 contains 16 residues. In germline, CDR1 is KGHSH, CDR2 LQKENI. The CDR3 here is CASSPLGGADTGELFF. As DNA, the CDR3 is TGTGCCAGCTCACCTCTGGGAGGGGCCGACACCGGGGAGCTGTTTTTT.

CDR3 bases: TGTGCCAGCAGTAAGGTCATCGGGGGAGCTGGGGCCAACGTCCTGACTTTC. Translation gives CASSKVIGGAGANVLTF. The chain is built from TRBV28 and TRBJ2-6; the D gene is possibly TRBD2 (6 bases). The CDR3 consists of 17 residues. V lost 5 bases to trimming and J lost 2 bases, with 16 bases between them. CDR1 is MDHEN and CDR2 is SYDVKM in the germline V gene.

The chain uses TRBV5-1 and TRBJ1-1; 8 bases fit TRBD1. The V gene's germline CDR1 is SGHRS and CDR2 YFSETQ. This CDR3 is 13 amino acids long. The J segment lost 4 bases and the V segment lost 2 bases, leaving 1 base of the junction unmatched. The CDR3 here is CASSFTGGTEAFF. CDR3 bases: TGCGCCAGCAGCTTCACAGGGGGCACTGAAGCTTTCTTT. Drawing the rest from reference TRBV5-1 and TRBJ1-1, the complete variable domain is KAGVTQTPRYLIKTRGQQVTLSCSPISGHRSVSWYQQTPGQGLQFLFEYFSETQRNKGNFPGRFSGRQFSNSRSEMNVSTLELGDSALYLCASSFTGGTEAFFGQGTRLTVV.

The chain has TRBV5-1 and TRBJ2-7; D call uncertain. The CDR3 is 12 residues long. Per the germline V gene, CDR1 is SGHRS and CDR2 is YFSETQ. The germline V and J ends were trimmed by 0 bases and 5 bases, with 6 bases remaining between them. Written as DNA, the CDR3 is TGCGCCAGCAGCTTGGATCCCAACGAGCAGTACTTC. The encoded protein is CASSLDPNEQYF.

The V gene is TRBV18, the J gene TRBJ2-1; weak D call: TRBD2 (6 bases). The CDR3 consists of 16 residues. Germline assignment: CDR1 KGHSH and CDR2 LQKENI. Trimming removed 5 bases from V and 0 bases from J, with 14 bases in between. The CDR3 spells CASSVTRESSYNEQFF. Written as DNA, the CDR3 is TGTGCCAGCTCAGTTACTCGGGAGAGCTCCTACAATGAGCAGTTCTTC.

The rearrangement joins TRBV30 to TRBJ1-2; 7 bases fit TRBD1. The V gene end was trimmed by 5 bases and the J gene end by 0 bases; junction bases not matched to a gene: 15. Per germline, CDR1 GTSNPN and CDR2 SVGIG (reference sequence). The CDR3 totals 17 residues. The CDR3 DNA follows: TGTGCCTGGTGGCTACCGGGACAGATAGTTCCTAACTATGGCTACACCTTC. Its translation: CAWWLPGQIVPNYGYTF.

A single count supports this clone. V is TRBV6-6 and J is TRBJ1-2; D may be TRBD1 (6 bases). The germline V gene has CDR1 MNHNY and CDR2 SVGAGI (reference sequence). This CDR3 region has 15 residues. Between the trimmed V and J ends, which lost 6 bases and 4 bases, there was a span of 18 bases. The CDR3 DNA reads as TGTGCCAGCAGGGTAAACAGGGAAGCGGCCTATGGCTACACCTTC. The encoded protein is CASRVNREAAYGYTF.